This T cell receptor beta chain was captured in a study of cytomegalovirus exposure and HLA in healthy donors. The primer mix had 60 Vbeta and 13 Jbeta primers. Clones were sequenced by immunoSEQ multiplex PCR, and TCRdb holds only the in-frame ones, with some missing. Among 140,000 or so clones, 75% to 80% were seen once, and the ten largest hold 1.7%. The CDR3 spans 15 residues. The V gene lost 5 bases and the J gene lost 8 bases, with 18 bases spanning the gap. Per germline, CDR1 SGHAT and CDR2 FQNNGV. This rearrangement joins TRBV11-2 to TRBJ1-4; tentative D call: TRBD1 (5 bases). This clonotype was sampled from a woman aged 25 to 39 in good health and CMV-seronegative. Material for sequencing was PBMCs. The CDR3 loop is CASSHWQGLGEKLFF. The CDR3, as DNA: TGTGCCAGCAGCCATTGGCAGGGATTGGGAGAAAAACTGTTTTTT.